This T cell receptor beta chain appears in the sequencing data of a study of blood T cell repertoires in COVID-19 (TCRdb year 2020). Context from the whole study: Samples from collaborators originated in the United States, Italy and Spain and spanned both the acute and convalescent phases of COVID-19. Where available, HLA class I and class II types were obtained from metadata supplied by the sample provider rather than from assay-based typing. The repertoires were released in a freely available public database intended as a resource for research on the immune response to SARS-CoV-2. The prospective study material was composed of cDNA or gDNA derived from T cells, B-cell-depleted T cells, or PBMCs. The sample metadata nearly always contained a de-identified subject ID, COVID-19 status, age in years and sex. Subjects who had been exposed to COVID-19, were actively infected with it, or had recovered from it provided the deeply sampled blood TCRbeta repertoires that made up the dataset. The samples were drawn from two sources: the first 160 participants of the ongoing ImmuneRACE study, and 950 to 1,500 subjects contributed by 6 global collaborators.

Taken from cysteine to phenylalanine, the CDR3 has 12 residues. Only the CDR3 part of the read is kept: 36 bases, read in frame from the first base. Germline trimming: 6 bases from V, 10 bases from J; junction bases outside gene matches: 7. As encoded in the germline V gene, CDR1 is SNHLY while CDR2 is FYNNEI. What the study reported, not specific to this receptor: How much clinical and demographic metadata was included differed by source and by participant, and the metadata was provided uncurated.

About this clone: Its antigen has not been determined. No quality values exist for individual bases; no much larger clone is one base distant.

At one collaborating source in Seattle, patients were enrolled during active infection and were followed longitudinally through the course of disease. Each collaborating institution followed its own protocols to collect whole blood in K2EDTA tubes. For TCRbeta analysis, collaborators shipped samples in one of three forms: frozen whole blood, isolated PBMCs, or DNA extracted from either of those sample types. TCRbeta CDR3 regions were amplified from genomic DNA using the immunoSEQ Assay, a bias-controlled multiplex PCR. On the authors' methods: Within the assay, amplification of reference gene primers was used to estimate how many nucleated cells each sample contained. To quantify the absolute abundance of each unique TCRbeta CDR3 rearrangement, sequence reads were collapsed and filtered. Productive Simpson clonality was computed per sample as the square root of Simpson's diversity index over productive rearrangements. The source is immuneACCESS, and TCRdb retained only in-frame sequences with V and J called. Part of the clones is not carried over; for the studies checked, unresolved V genes explain less than half of this, and the remainder is unexplained. V and J calls and clone size are those listed in that table; D and trimming were worked out from the DNA. The sample has about 75,000 clones on record, approximately 86% of them singletons. Jointly, the top ten make up over 6% of the sample.

Material: peripheral blood. This clonotype originated in an elderly man with COVID-19, enrolled during active disease. Recombination joined TRBV2 with TRBJ1-1; the junction holds 8 bases that match TRBD1. The CDR3 region: CASRPDRGRAFF. The nucleotide sequence is TGTGCCAGCAGACCCGACAGGGGACGAGCTTTCTTT.